The clone carrying this TCR beta chain is categorized as medium-sized. Its antigen is currently unknown. V lost 4 bases and J lost 2, with 15 bases in between. This CDR3 has 15 amino acids. Germline V CDR1 and CDR2: SGHDT, YYEEEE. The entry originates in a study of T cell repertoires in aging, cancer and after chemotherapy. Regarding the study as a whole: Compared with age-matched healthy donors, untreated hematological or solid cancer patients showed higher blood TCR clonality. Healthy donors lost TCR diversity with age mainly through richness, cancer patients through richness and evenness.

TRB rearrangements spanning V, D and J were amplified using mixed TRB-A/B primers. TCRdb analysed the multiplex PCR reads with MiXCR anew, one entry per CDR3 protein. The sample contains a few thousand distinct CDR3 sequences, approximately 26% of which appear only once. Amplification of TCR beta used genomic DNA extracted from peripheral blood. Specimen: blood. The receptor's source is a human donor in good health. This chain joins TRBV5-6 and TRBJ1-2; possibly TRBD1 for D (6 bases). CDR3 loop: CASSLRQGRNYGYTF. In DNA, the CDR3 is TGTGCCAGCAGCCTGAGGCAGGGGCGAAACTATGGCTACACCTTC.